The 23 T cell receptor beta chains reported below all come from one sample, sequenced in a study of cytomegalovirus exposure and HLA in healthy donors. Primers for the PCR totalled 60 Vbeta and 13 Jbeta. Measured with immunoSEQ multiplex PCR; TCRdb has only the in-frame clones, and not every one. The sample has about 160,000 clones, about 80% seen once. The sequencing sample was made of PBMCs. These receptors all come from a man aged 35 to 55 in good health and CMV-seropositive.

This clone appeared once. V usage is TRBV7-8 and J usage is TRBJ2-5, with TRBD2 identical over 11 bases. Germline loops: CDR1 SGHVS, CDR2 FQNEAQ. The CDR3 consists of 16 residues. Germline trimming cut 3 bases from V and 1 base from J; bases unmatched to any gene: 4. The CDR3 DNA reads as TGTGCCAGCAGCTTCTCCGGGACTAGCGGCCAAGAGACCCAGTACTTC. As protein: CASSFSGTSGQETQYF.

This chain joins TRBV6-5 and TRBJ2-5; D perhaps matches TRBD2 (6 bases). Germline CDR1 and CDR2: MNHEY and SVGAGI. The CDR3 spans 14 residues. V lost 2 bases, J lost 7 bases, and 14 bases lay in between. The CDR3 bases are TGTGCCAGCAGTTACAATCGGGAGTTGGCGACCCAGTACTTC. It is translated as CASSYNRELATQYF.

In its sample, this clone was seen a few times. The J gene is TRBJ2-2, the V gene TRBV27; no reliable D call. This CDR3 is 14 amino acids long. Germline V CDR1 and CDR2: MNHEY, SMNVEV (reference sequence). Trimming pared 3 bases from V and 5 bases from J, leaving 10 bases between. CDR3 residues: CASSFNGVTGELFF. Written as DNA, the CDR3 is TGTGCCAGCAGTTTTAACGGTGTTACCGGGGAGCTGTTTTTT.

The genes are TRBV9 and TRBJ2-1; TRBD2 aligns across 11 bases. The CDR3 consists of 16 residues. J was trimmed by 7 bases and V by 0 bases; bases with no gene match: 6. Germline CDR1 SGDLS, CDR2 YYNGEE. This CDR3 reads CASSVGRLAGGNEQFF. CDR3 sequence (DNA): TGTGCCAGCAGCGTAGGAAGGCTAGCGGGAGGAAATGAGCAGTTCTTC.

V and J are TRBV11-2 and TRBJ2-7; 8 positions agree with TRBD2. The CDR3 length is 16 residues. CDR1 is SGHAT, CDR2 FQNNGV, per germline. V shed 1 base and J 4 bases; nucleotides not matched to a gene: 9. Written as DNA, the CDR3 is TGTGCCAGCAGCTTAGGGAAAAGCGGGAGAATTTACGAGCAGTACTTC. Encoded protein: CASSLGKSGRIYEQYF. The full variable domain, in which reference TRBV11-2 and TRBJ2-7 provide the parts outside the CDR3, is EAGVAQSPRYKIIEKRQSVAFWCNPISGHATLYWYQQILGQGPKLLIQFQNNGVVDDSQLPKDRFSAERLKGVDSTLKIQPAKLEDSAVYLCASSLGKSGRIYEQYFGPGTRLTVT.

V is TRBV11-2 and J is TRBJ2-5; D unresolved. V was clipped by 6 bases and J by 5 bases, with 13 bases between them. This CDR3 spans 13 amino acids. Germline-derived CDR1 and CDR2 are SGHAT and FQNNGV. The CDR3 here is CASRPARLETQYF. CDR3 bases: TGTGCCAGCAGACCCGCGCGTTTGGAGACCCAGTACTTC. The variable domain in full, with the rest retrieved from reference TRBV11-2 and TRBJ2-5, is EAGVAQSPRYKIIEKRQSVAFWCNPISGHATLYWYQQILGQGPKLLIQFQNNGVVDDSQLPKDRFSAERLKGVDSTLKIQPAKLEDSAVYLCASRPARLETQYFGPGTRLLVL.

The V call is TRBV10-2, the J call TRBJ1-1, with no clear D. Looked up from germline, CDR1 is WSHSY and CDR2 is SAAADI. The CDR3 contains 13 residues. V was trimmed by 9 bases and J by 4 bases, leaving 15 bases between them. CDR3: CASVEILGTEAFF. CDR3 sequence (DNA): TGCGCCAGTGTAGAGATTCTAGGCACTGAAGCTTTCTTT.

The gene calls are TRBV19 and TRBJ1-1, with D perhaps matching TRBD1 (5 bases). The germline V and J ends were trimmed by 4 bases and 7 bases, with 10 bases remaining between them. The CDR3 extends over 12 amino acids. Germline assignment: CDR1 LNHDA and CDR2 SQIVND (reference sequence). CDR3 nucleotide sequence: TGTGCCAGTAGTAGTGGGGGGTATGAAGCTTTCTTT. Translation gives CASSSGGYEAFF.

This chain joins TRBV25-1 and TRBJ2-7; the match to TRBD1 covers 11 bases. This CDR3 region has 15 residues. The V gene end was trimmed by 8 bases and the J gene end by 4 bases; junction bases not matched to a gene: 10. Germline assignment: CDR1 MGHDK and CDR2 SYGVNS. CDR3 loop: CASGVIGTGGYEQYF. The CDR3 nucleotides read TGTGCCAGCGGAGTGATAGGGACAGGGGGATACGAGCAGTACTTC.

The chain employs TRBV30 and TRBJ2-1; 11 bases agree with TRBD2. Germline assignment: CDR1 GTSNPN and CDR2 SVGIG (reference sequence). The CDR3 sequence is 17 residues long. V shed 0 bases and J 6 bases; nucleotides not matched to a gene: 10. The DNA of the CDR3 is TGTGCCTGGAGTGTAAAGGCCCTCGGGACTAGCGGCAATGAGCAGTTCTTC. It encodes CAWSVKALGTSGNEQFF.

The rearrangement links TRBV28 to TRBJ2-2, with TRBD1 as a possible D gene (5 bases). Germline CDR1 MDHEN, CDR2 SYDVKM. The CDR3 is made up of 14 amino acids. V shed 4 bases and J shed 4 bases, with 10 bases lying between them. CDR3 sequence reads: CASSSGRVTGELFF. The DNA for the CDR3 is TGTGCCAGCAGTTCCGGCAGGGTCACCGGGGAGCTGTTTTTT.

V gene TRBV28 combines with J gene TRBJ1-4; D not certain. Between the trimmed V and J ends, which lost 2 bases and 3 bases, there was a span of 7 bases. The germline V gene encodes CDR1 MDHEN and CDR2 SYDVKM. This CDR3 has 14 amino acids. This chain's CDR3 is CASSLGGANEKLFF. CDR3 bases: TGTGCCAGCAGTTTAGGAGGTGCTAATGAAAAACTGTTTTTT.

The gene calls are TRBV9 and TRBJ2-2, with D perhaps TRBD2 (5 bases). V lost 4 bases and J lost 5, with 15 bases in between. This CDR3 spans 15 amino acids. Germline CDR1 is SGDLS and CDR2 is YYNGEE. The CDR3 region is CASSSSGRGTGELFF. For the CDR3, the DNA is TGTGCCAGCAGCTCCTCGGGGAGAGGGACCGGGGAGCTGTTTTTT.

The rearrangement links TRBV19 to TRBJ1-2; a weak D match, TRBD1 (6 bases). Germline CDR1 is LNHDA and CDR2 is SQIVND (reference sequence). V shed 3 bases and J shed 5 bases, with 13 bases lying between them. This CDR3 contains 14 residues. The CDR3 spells CASSIFAGAYGYTF. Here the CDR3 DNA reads TGTGCCAGTAGTATCTTCGCGGGGGCGTATGGCTACACCTTC. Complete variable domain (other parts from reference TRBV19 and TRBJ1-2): DGGITQSPKYLFRKEGQNVTLSCEQNLNHDAMYWYRQDPGQGLRLIYYSQIVNDFQKGDIAEGYSVSREKKESFPLTVTSAQKNPTAFYLCASSIFAGAYGYTFGSGTRLTVV.

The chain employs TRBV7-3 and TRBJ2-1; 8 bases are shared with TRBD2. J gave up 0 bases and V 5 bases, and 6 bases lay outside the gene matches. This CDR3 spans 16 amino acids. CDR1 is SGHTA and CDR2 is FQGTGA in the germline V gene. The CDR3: CASSLFSGISYNEQFF. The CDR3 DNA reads TGTGCCAGCAGCCTCTTTAGCGGGATCTCCTACAATGAGCAGTTCTTC.

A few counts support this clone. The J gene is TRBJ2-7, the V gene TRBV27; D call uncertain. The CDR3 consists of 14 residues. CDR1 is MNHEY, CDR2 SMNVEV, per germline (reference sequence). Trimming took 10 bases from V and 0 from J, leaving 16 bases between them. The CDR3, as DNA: TGTGCCACCCCTTTCCTCACAGCCTCCTACGAGCAGTACTTC. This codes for CATPFLTASYEQYF.

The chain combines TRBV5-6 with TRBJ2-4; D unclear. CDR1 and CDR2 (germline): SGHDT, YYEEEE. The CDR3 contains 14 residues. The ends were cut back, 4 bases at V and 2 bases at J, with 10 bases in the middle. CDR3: CASSQTLSKNIQYF. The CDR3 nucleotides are TGTGCCAGCAGCCAGACTTTGTCCAAAAACATTCAGTACTTC.

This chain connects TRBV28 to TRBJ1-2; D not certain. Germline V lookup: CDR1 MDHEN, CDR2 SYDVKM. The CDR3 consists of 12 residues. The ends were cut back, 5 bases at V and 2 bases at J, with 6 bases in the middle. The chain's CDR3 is CASSPGNYGYTF. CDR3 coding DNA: TGTGCCAGCAGTCCGGGGAACTATGGCTACACCTTC.

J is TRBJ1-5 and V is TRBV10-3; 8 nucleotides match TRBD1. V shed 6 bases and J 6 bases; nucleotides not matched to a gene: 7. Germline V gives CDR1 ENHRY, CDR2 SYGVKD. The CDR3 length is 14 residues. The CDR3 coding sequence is TGTGCCATCAGCCAGGACAGGGAGGGTCAGCCCCAGCATTTT. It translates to CAISQDREGQPQHF.

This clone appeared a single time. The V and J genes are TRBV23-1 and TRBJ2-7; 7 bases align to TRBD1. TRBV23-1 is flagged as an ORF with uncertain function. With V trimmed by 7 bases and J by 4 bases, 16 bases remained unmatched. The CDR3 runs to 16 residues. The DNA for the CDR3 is TGCGCCAGCACACGCCCCGGACAGGCCCCCGGTTACGAGCAGTACTTC. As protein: CASTRPGQAPGYEQYF.

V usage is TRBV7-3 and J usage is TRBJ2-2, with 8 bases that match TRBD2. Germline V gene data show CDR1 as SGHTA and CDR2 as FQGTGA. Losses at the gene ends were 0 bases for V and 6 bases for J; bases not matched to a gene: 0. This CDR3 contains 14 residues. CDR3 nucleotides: TGTGCCAGCAGCTTAACAGCGGGAGCCGGGGAGCTGTTTTTT. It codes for CASSLTAGAGELFF.

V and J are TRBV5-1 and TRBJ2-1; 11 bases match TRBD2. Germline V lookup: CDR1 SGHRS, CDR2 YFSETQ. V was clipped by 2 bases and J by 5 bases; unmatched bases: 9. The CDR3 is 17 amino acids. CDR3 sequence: CASSLRQLAGDDNEQFF. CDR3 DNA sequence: TGCGCCAGCAGCTTACGCCAACTAGCGGGAGATGACAATGAGCAGTTCTTC.

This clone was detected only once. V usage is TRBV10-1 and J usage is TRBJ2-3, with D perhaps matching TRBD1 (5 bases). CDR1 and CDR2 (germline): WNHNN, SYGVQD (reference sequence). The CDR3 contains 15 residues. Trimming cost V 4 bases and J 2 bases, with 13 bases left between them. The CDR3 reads CASSGSSGITDTQYF. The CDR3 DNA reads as TGCGCCAGCAGTGGATCCTCAGGGATCACAGATACGCAGTATTTT.